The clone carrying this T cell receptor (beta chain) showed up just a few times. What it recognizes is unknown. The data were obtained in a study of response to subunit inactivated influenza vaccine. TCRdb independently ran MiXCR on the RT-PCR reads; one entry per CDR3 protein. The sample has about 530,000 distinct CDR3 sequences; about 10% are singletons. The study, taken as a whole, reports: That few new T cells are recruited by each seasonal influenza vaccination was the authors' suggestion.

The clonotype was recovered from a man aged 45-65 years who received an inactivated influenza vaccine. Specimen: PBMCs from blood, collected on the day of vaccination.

As DNA, the CDR3 is TGTGCCAGCAGCCCCACTCCGGGGGGTTCGGGTAATGAGCAGTTCTTC. Protein: CASSPTPGGSGNEQFF. V is TRBV7-9 and J is TRBJ2-1; TRBD2 matches at 7 bases. After removal of 5 bases from V and 7 bases from J, the junction contained 14 bases not matched to a gene. CDR1 and CDR2 (germline): SEHNR, FQNEAQ (reference sequence). The CDR3 is 16 residues long.